The clone carrying this T cell receptor beta chain has only a few counts. Its cognate antigen is unknown. The data were obtained in a study of cytomegalovirus exposure and HLA in healthy donors. Study at large: It was reported in a later analysis that the approximately 120 validation repertoires used the same platform as the 550 to 800 first-cohort repertoires.

Regarding the study as a whole: CMV antigen specificity was confirmed in vitro for a few CMV-associated chains. A list of 150 or so TCR beta chains associated with cytomegalovirus was given.

From germline, CDR1 is MRHNA and CDR2 SNTAGT. This CDR3 contains 16 residues. With 4 bases clipped from V and 6 bases from J, the junction kept 10 bases outside the gene matches. The donors were part of the approximately 130-subject validation cohort, which stood apart from the roughly 700-subject first cohort. Sequenced by immunoSEQ multiplex PCR; TCRdb stores in-frame clones only, minus some. The top ten clones hold about 2% of a sample with around 99,000 clones, roughly 90% of them seen once. The chain employs TRBV6-4 and TRBJ2-1; TRBD1 aligns across 9 bases. Sequencing used PBMCs. This TCR came from a woman aged 18 to 35 in good health and CMV-seronegative. The CDR3 loop is CASSALSGTGSNEQFF. The CDR3 nucleotides read TGTGCCAGCAGTGCCCTTTCCGGGACAGGGTCCAATGAGCAGTTCTTC.